The entry that follows covers one TCR beta chain sequence. Its antigen is unidentified. The method was immunoSEQ multiplex PCR; TCRdb's version includes in-frame clones alone and lacks a portion of them. The sample lists about 78,000 clones; roughly 87% were seen once. From germline, CDR1 is SGDLS and CDR2 YYNGEE. V was cut by 3 bases and J by 4 bases, with 10 bases left in between. CDR3 length: 14 amino acids. The data belong to a study of T cell responses to AZD1222 COVID-19 vaccine. Findings and limits, study-wide: Sampling captured repertoires only after the peak T cell response.

This chain connects TRBV9 to TRBJ2-2; possible D gene TRBD1, 6 bases. This specimen consisted of peripheral blood, obtained on day 0 of MenACWY control vaccination. The clonotype was recovered from an adult in good health. CDR3 DNA: TGTGCCAGCAGCGCGGCAGGGGTCACCGGGGAGCTGTTTTTT. It yields the protein CASSAAGVTGELFF. Supplemented by reference TRBV9 and TRBJ2-2, the full variable domain reads DSGVTQTPKHLITATGQRVTLRCSPRSGDLSVYWYQQSLDQGLQFLIQYYNGEERAKGNILERFSAQQFPDLHSELNLSSLELGDSALYFCASSAAGVTGELFFGEGSRLTVL.